The 2 T cell receptor beta chains below come from one sample, sequenced in a study of Ad26.COV2.S vaccination and SARS-CoV-2 variants. Sequencing used immunoSEQ multiplex PCR; TCRdb keeps in-frame clones, though not all of them. The table has a few hundred thousand clones, 70% to 90% seen once. Treatment meaning: roughly 19 received Ad26.COV2.S at low or high dose, single or two shots; about 5 received placebo; per-sample allocation not given. On day 63 after the first injection, vaccine and placebo recipients gave samples. Sequencing was performed on peripheral blood, taken in a trial of Ad26.COV2.S vaccine versus placebo. These receptors came from a person aged 18-60 years who received the Ad26.COV2.S COVID-19 vaccine or a placebo.

The rearrangement joins TRBV29-1 to TRBJ1-5; 7 bases line up with TRBD1. V shed 7 bases and J 5 bases; nucleotides not matched to a gene: 2. CDR1 SQVTM and CDR2 ANQGSEA come from the germline V gene. CDR3 length equals 11 residues. Here the CDR3 reads CSAGTDQPQHF. CDR3 DNA sequence: TGCAGCGCAGGGACAGATCAGCCCCAGCATTTT.

The chain joins TRBV6-6 to TRBJ2-5; D gene uncertain. V gave up 0 bases and J gave up 7 bases, with 12 bases separating them. The germline CDR1 and CDR2 sequences are MNHNY and SVGAGI (reference sequence). CDR3 length equals 14 residues. The DNA of the CDR3 is TGTGCCAGCAGTTACTCGATAAGTCCTGGGACCCAGTACTTC. Encoded protein: CASSYSISPGTQYF.